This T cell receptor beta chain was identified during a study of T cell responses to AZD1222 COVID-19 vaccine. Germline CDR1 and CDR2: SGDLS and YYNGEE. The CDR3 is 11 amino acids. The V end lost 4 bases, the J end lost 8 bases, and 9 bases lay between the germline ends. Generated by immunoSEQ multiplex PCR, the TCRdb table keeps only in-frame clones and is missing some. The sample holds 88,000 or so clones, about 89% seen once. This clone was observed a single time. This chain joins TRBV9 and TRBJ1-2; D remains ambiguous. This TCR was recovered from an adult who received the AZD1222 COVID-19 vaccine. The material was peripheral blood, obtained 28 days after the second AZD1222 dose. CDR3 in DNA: TGTGCCAGCAGCAGAGCTGAGGGCTACACCTTC. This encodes CASSRAEGYTF. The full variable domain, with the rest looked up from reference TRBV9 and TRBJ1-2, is DSGVTQTPKHLITATGQRVTLRCSPRSGDLSVYWYQQSLDQGLQFLIQYYNGEERAKGNILERFSAQQFPDLHSELNLSSLELGDSALYFCASSRAEGYTFGSGTRLTVV.